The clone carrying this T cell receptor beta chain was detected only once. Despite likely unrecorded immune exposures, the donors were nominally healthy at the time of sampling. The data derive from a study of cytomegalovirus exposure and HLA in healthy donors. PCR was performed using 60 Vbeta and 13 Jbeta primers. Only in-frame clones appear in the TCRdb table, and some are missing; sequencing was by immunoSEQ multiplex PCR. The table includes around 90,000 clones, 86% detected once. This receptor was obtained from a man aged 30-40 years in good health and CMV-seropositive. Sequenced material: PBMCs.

The CDR3 is CASSLRPGAYSEQFF. As DNA, the CDR3 is TGTGCCAGCAGCTTACGTCCGGGAGCCTATAGTGAGCAGTTCTTC. This chain joins TRBV11-2 and TRBJ2-1; tentatively, D is TRBD2 (6 bases). This CDR3 is 15 amino acids long. Trimming shortened V by 2 bases and J by 9 bases, and 17 bases separated the two germline ends. CDR1 SGHAT and CDR2 FQNNGV come from the germline V gene.